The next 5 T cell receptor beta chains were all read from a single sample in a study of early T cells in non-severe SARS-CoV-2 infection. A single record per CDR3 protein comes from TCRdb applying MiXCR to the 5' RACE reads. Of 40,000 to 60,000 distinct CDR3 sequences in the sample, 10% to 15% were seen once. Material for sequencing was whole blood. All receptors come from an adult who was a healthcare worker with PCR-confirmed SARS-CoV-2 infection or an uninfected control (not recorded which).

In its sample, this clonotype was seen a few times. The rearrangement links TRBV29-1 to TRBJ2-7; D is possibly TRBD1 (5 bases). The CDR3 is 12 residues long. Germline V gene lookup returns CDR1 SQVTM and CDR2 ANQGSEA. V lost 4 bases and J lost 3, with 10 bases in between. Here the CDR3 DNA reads TGCAGCGTTGTGACAGCCCTCTACGAGCAGTACTTC. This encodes CSVVTALYEQYF.

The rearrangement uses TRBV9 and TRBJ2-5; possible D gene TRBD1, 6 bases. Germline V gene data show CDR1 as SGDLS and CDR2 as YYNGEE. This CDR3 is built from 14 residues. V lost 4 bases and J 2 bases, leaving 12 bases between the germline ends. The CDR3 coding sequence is TGTGCCAGCAGCCCCGGGACAAGACAAGAGACCCAGTACTTC. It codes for CASSPGTRQETQYF. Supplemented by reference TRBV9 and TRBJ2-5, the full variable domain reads DSGVTQTPKHLITATGQRVTLRCSPRSGDLSVYWYQQSLDQGLQFLIQYYNGEERAKGNILERFSAQQFPDLHSELNLSSLELGDSALYFCASSPGTRQETQYFGPGTRLLVL.

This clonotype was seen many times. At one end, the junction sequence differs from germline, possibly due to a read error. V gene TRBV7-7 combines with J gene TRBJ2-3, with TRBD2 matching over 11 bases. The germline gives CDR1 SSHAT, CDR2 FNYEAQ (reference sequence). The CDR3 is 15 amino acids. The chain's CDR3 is CASSSTSGIIDTQYF. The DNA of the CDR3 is TGTGCTAGCAGTTCGACTAGCGGGATCATAGATACGCAGTATTTT.

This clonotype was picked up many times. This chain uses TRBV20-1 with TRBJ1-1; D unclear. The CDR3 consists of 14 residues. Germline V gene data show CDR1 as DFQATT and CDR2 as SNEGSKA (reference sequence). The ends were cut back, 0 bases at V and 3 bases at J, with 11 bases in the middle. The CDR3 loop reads CSARDPRFHTEAFF. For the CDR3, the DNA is TGCAGTGCTAGAGACCCCCGGTTTCACACTGAAGCTTTCTTT.

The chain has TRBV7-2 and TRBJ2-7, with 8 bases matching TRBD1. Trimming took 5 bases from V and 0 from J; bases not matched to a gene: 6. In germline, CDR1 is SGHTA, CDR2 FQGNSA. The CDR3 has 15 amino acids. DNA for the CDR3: TGTGCCAGCAGCAGAGCAGGGGGCGCCTCCTACGAGCAGTACTTC. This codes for CASSRAGGASYEQYF.